This T cell receptor beta chain stems from a study of blood T cell repertoires in COVID-19 (dated by TCRdb to the early 2020s). Turning to the overall study: Samples from collaborators originated in the United States, Italy and Spain and spanned both the acute and convalescent phases of COVID-19. Deeply sampled blood TCRbeta repertoires from subjects exposed to, actively infected with, or recovered from COVID-19 were included in the dataset. The repertoires were released in a freely available public database meant as a resource for research on the immune response to SARS-CoV-2. The sample metadata nearly always contained a de-identified subject ID, COVID-19 status, age in years and sex. Where available, HLA class I and class II types were taken from metadata supplied by the sample provider and were not determined by assay-based typing. Samples were obtained from the ongoing ImmuneRACE study (first 160 participants) and from about 1,300 subjects provided by 6 global collaborators. The material from the prospective study consisted of cDNA or gDNA derived from T cells, B-cell-depleted T cells, or PBMCs. Findings and caveats that apply to the study as a whole: The amount of clinical and demographic metadata varied by source and participant and was provided uncurated.

TCRbeta CDR3 regions were amplified from genomic DNA by means of the immunoSEQ Assay, a bias-controlled multiplex PCR. In the original analysis: Nucleated cell counts per sample were estimated from amplification of reference gene primers within the assay. To quantify the absolute abundance of each unique TCRbeta CDR3 rearrangement, sequence reads were collapsed and filtered. For each sample, productive Simpson clonality was calculated by taking the square root of Simpson's diversity index across productive rearrangements. This is the immuneACCESS table as TCRdb keeps it, with only in-frame sequences that have V and J called. A part of the clones is gone; compared with another copy, unresolved V genes explain less than half, and the rest is unexplained. That table furnishes V, J and clone size, whereas the DNA furnished D and trimming. The sample profile shows 60,000 to 65,000 clones; just under 75% of them were found once. The top ten constitute about 5% of the sample.

The CDR1 and CDR2 encoded by the germline V gene are KGHSH and LQKENI. There are 16 amino acids in the CDR3, from cysteine to phenylalanine inclusive. Only CDR3 DNA remains: 48 bases, in frame from the first base. V is pruned by 3 bases and J by 0 bases, leaving 4 bases of the junction without a gene match. In Seattle, one collaborating source enrolled patients while the infection was active and tracked those patients longitudinally over the course of disease. Each collaborating institution followed its own protocols to collect whole blood in K2EDTA tubes. Collaborator samples were shipped for TCRbeta analysis as frozen whole blood, isolated PBMCs, or DNA extracted from either sample type. Worth noting for this clone: The antigen it binds to is not known. Base quality data are lacking; no much larger clone is found one base away.

This TCR derives from an older woman with COVID-19, enrolled during active disease. Sequencing was carried out using peripheral blood. The V gene is TRBV18 and the J gene is TRBJ2-2, with 7 bases aligning to TRBD1. The sequenced DNA is TGTGCCAGCTCACCTGGGACAGTCGCGAACACCGGGGAGCTGTTTTTT. This yields the protein CASSPGTVANTGELFF.